Below, 15 T cell receptor beta chains from the same sample are listed, as sequenced in a study of T cells in Graves' hyperthyroidism and ophthalmopathy. The investigators amplified TCR beta CDR3 regions from RNA transcripts. During a first-round RT-PCR of the TCR CDR3, the HTBI primer set was used. MiXCR was run by TCRdb on the multiplex PCR reads, yielding one entry per CDR3 protein. The repertoire holds hundreds of thousands of distinct CDR3 sequences, with 24% as singletons. The sequenced sample consisted of blood. These receptors all stem from a woman aged 40-49 years with Graves' ophthalmopathy.

This clonotype was counted at least ten times. This chain connects TRBV20-1 to TRBJ2-7, with D possibly matching TRBD2 (6 bases). V dropped 4 bases and J dropped 0 bases, with 16 bases sitting between them. CDR1 and CDR2 (germline): DFQATT, SNEGSKA (reference sequence). This CDR3 spans 15 amino acids. The CDR3 nucleotides read TGCAGTGCTACAGACAAGACTAGAAGCTCCTACGAGCAGTACTTC. The encoded protein is CSATDKTRSSYEQYF.

This clonotype was picked up many times. The J gene is TRBJ2-5, the V gene TRBV6-5; no definite D call. CDR1 MNHEY and CDR2 SVGAGI come from the germline V gene. This CDR3 is 14 amino acids long. The germline V and J ends were trimmed by 2 bases and 5 bases, with 12 bases remaining between them. This CDR3 reads CASSYATYGETQYF. Written as DNA, the CDR3 is TGTGCCAGCAGTTACGCTACCTATGGGGAGACCCAGTACTTC.

This clonotype was observed at least ten times. CDR3 sequence (DNA): TGTGCCAGCTCACCGACAGGGTTCCCCTACGAGCAGTACTTC. This encodes CASSPTGFPYEQYF. This chain links TRBV18 with TRBJ2-7, with TRBD1 matching 7 bases. Germline loops: CDR1 KGHSH, CDR2 LQKENI. Losses at the gene ends were 3 bases for V and 2 bases for J; bases not matched to a gene: 4. The CDR3 spans 14 residues.

At least ten counts were recorded for this clonotype. J is TRBJ1-5 and V is TRBV2; tentative D call: TRBD1 (5 bases). The CDR3 is 14 amino acids. Trimming removed 6 bases from V and 8 bases from J, with 17 bases in between. CDR1 is SNHLY and CDR2 is FYNNEI in the germline V gene. CDR3 sequence (DNA): TGTGCCAGCAGCTGGGCCGAAAGAGGGGAGCCCCAGCATTTT. Its protein product is CASSWAERGEPQHF.

The chain combines TRBV29-1 with TRBJ1-1; no clear D. In germline, CDR1 is SQVTM, CDR2 ANQGSEA. The CDR3 runs 13 residues. Trimming took 7 bases from V and 2 from J, leaving 14 bases between them. CDR3 in DNA: TGCAGCGCCGCCGGGTGGGTTAACACTGAAGCTTTCTTT. Amino acid sequence: CSAAGWVNTEAFF.

This clonotype appeared a few times. V and J are TRBV12-3 or TRBV12-4 and TRBJ2-7; possibly TRBD1 or TRBD2 for D (7 bases each). This CDR3 region has 15 residues. The germline V and J ends were trimmed by 5 bases and 3 bases, with 17 bases remaining between them. The DNA for the CDR3 is TGTGCCAGCAGTCTCCAGGGGGGGGGGGGCTACGAGCAGTACTTC. Its protein product is CASSLQGGGGYEQYF.

The table lists this clonotype with many counts. The chain recombines TRBV28 with TRBJ1-2; possibly TRBD1 for D (5 bases). The CDR3 runs 15 residues. Germline assignment: CDR1 MDHEN and CDR2 SYDVKM. Trimming took 6 bases from V and 0 from J, leaving 14 bases between them. CDR3 protein: CASSPDSPTNYGYTF. The CDR3 DNA is TGTGCCAGCAGCCCCGACAGCCCCACTAACTATGGCTACACCTTC.

This clonotype has ten or more counts. The J gene is TRBJ2-7, the V gene TRBV18; D gene uncertain. The CDR3 loop spans 12 amino acids. Germline V lookup: CDR1 KGHSH, CDR2 LQKENI. The V gene lost 2 bases and the J gene lost 5 bases, with 7 bases spanning the gap. CDR3 sequence: CASSPDWDEQYF. Written as DNA, the CDR3 is TGTGCCAGCTCACCAGACTGGGACGAGCAGTACTTC.

This clonotype was observed at least ten times. The V call is TRBV10-3, the J call TRBJ1-1; possibly TRBD1 for D (6 bases). The CDR3 spans 12 residues. V gave up 4 bases and J gave up 7 bases, with 10 bases separating them. Looked up from germline, CDR1 is ENHRY and CDR2 is SYGVKD. Written as DNA, the CDR3 is TGTGCCATCAGTGCGGGGGCTGGTGAAGCTTTCTTT. This sequence encodes CAISAGAGEAFF.

In this sample, this clonotype turned up many times. The chain uses TRBV20-1 and TRBJ2-5; D possibly uses TRBD1 or TRBD2 (5 bases each). Germline CDR1 DFQATT, CDR2 SNEGSKA (reference sequence). This CDR3 has 11 amino acids. The V and J ends lost 5 bases and 5 bases respectively, with 9 bases between them. The DNA for the CDR3 is TGCAGTGCTCCTTGGGGGGAGACCCAGTACTTC. Encoded protein: CSAPWGETQYF.

The CDR3 nucleotides are TGCGCCAGCAGTGAGAACCGTTGCTGGCAGTACTTC. It yields the protein CASSENRCWQYF. The genes are TRBV10-1 and TRBJ2-7, with no clear D. Trimming took off 2 bases at V and 9 bases at J, with 11 bases between the two ends. This CDR3 region has 12 residues. The V gene's germline CDR1 is WNHNN and CDR2 SYGVQD (reference sequence).

V gene TRBV24-1 combines with J gene TRBJ2-5; 10 bases agree with TRBD1. V lost 11 bases, J lost 5 bases, and 7 bases stayed unmatched. The CDR3 contains 13 residues. CDR1 and CDR2 (germline): KGHDR, SFDVKD. The CDR3 nucleotides are TGTGCCAGCAGGGACAGGGGCCGGGAGACCCAGTACTTC. This codes for CASRDRGRETQYF.

This clonotype was picked up one time. The V and J genes are TRBV5-1 and TRBJ1-2; 7 nucleotides align to TRBD1. Unmatched junction bases numbered 11, after V lost 4 bases and J lost 8 bases. Germline V lookup: CDR1 SGHRS, CDR2 YFSETQ. This CDR3 has 14 residues. CDR3 sequence reads: CASSMLQGTGGYTF. The CDR3 DNA reads as TGCGCCAGCAGCATGCTACAGGGGACGGGCGGCTACACCTTC.

The table lists this clonotype with a few counts. The chain recombines TRBV28 with TRBJ1-5; D possibly corresponds to TRBD1 (6 bases). The V gene's germline CDR1 is MDHEN and CDR2 SYDVKM. V lost 6 bases to trimming and J lost 4 bases, with 22 bases between them. The CDR3 covers 17 residues. This CDR3 is CASSQGLIHRANQPQHF. In DNA form, the CDR3 reads TGTGCCAGCAGCCAGGGCTTGATACACAGGGCAAATCAGCCCCAGCATTTT.

This clonotype was seen many times. V usage is TRBV19 and J usage is TRBJ2-7; TRBD2 agrees at 8 bases. From germline, CDR1 is LNHDA and CDR2 SQIVND (reference sequence). The V gene end was trimmed by 3 bases and the J gene end by 2 bases; junction bases not matched to a gene: 0. The CDR3 is 13 amino acids. The CDR3 protein is CASSIGRAYEQYF. The CDR3 DNA is TGTGCCAGTAGTATCGGGAGGGCCTACGAGCAGTACTTC.